This passage covers 18 T cell receptor beta chains from one sample sequenced in a study of OX40 agonist ivuxolimab in advanced cancers. Sequencing was performed with immunoSEQ multiplex PCR; in TCRdb, only in-frame clones are kept and a portion is missing. The table lists roughly 53,000 clones, 90% of them singletons, with roughly 4.8% in the top ten. This specimen consisted of CD4+ or CD8+ T cells sorted from blood, obtained in a trial of the OX40 agonist ivuxolimab. The receptor set was obtained from an adult with an advanced solid tumor such as melanoma, head and neck, liver or kidney cancer.

V and J are TRBV5-1 and TRBJ1-2, with 7 bases lining up with TRBD1. Germline V lookup: CDR1 SGHRS, CDR2 YFSETQ. Trimming cost V 3 bases and J 2 bases; bases outside gene matches: 10. The CDR3 length is 16 residues. The CDR3 nucleotides are TGCGCCAGCAGCTCATACGGGACAGCCGGGAACTATGGCTACACCTTC. Its protein is CASSSYGTAGNYGYTF.

The count of this clone is one. The chain has TRBV18 and TRBJ2-1; 8 nucleotides match TRBD1. The J segment lost 2 bases and the V segment lost 3 bases, leaving 0 bases of the junction unmatched. The CDR3 consists of 14 residues. Germline V gene data show CDR1 as KGHSH and CDR2 as LQKENI. This CDR3 reads CASSPDRAYNEQFF. The DNA of the CDR3 is TGTGCCAGCTCACCGGACAGGGCCTACAATGAGCAGTTCTTC. Based on the CDR3 plus reference TRBV18 and TRBJ2-1, the full variable domain is NAGVMQNPRHLVRRRGQEARLRCSPMKGHSHVYWYRQLPEEGLKFMVYLQKENIIDESGMPKERFSAEFPKEGPSILRIQQVVRGDSAAYFCASSPDRAYNEQFFGPGTRLTVL.

The CDR3 sequence: CASSTEGTGQGAPLHF. The CDR3 region has the DNA TGTGCCAGCAGTACGGAGGGGACAGGCCAAGGAGCACCCCTCCACTTT. V is TRBV28 and J is TRBJ1-6, with TRBD1 matching over 8 bases. The CDR3 runs to 16 residues. Trimming cost V 5 bases and J 11 bases; bases outside gene matches: 14. Germline loops: CDR1 MDHEN, CDR2 SYDVKM.

V is TRBV28 and J is TRBJ1-1; D unclear. This CDR3 has 14 amino acids. Germline CDR1 is MDHEN and CDR2 is SYDVKM. The CDR3 DNA reads TGTGCGACCTTAAAGGCACCCTTGAACACTGAAGCTTTCTTT. Protein sequence: CATLKAPLNTEAFF.

The chain has TRBV30 and TRBJ1-2, with D perhaps matching TRBD1 (6 bases). Germline-derived CDR1 and CDR2 are GTSNPN and SVGIG (reference sequence). The CDR3 is made up of 13 amino acids. V was cut by 7 bases and J by 0 bases, with 12 bases left in between. The CDR3 here is CALGQLANYGYTF. The CDR3, as DNA: TGTGCCTTAGGACAGTTAGCTAACTATGGCTACACCTTC.

The chain uses TRBV6-5 and TRBJ1-5, with D possibly matching TRBD1 (6 bases). The CDR3 is made up of 13 amino acids. Looked up from germline, CDR1 is MNHEY and CDR2 is SVGAGI. The germline V and J ends were trimmed by 5 bases and 6 bases, with 11 bases remaining between them. For the CDR3, the DNA is TGTGCCAGCAGTCAGTCAGGGGTTCAGCCCCAGCATTTT. The encoded protein is CASSQSGVQPQHF.

This clone was recorded a few times. V and J are TRBV15 and TRBJ2-7; 9 positions match TRBD1. V was clipped by 3 bases and J by 2 bases; unmatched bases: 2. CDR1 is LNHNV, CDR2 YYDKDF, per germline (reference sequence). The CDR3 is 14 amino acids. The CDR3 DNA sequence: TGTGCCACCAGCAGGGACAGGGGACCCTACGAGCAGTACTTC. Its protein product is CATSRDRGPYEQYF.

The gene calls are TRBV6-5 and TRBJ2-3, with D possibly matching TRBD2 (5 bases). Trimming took off 0 bases at V and 2 bases at J, with 9 bases between the two ends. Germline CDR1 is MNHEY and CDR2 is SVGAGI. CDR3 length: 15 amino acids. CDR3 nucleotide sequence: TGTGCCAGCAGTTACTCAGGACTTCACACAGATACGCAGTATTTT. Protein product: CASSYSGLHTDTQYF.

V is TRBV19 and J is TRBJ1-5, with D possibly TRBD1 on 6 matching bases. From germline, CDR1 is LNHDA and CDR2 SQIVND (reference sequence). The V end was cut by 7 bases, the J end by 1 base, with 11 bases between. CDR3 length: 14 residues. As DNA, the CDR3 is TGTGCCAGTATAGGGACACCGAGCAATCAGCCCCAGCATTTT. It is translated as CASIGTPSNQPQHF.

The chain links TRBV4-1 to TRBJ1-5, with 9 positions matching TRBD1. Germline assignment: CDR1 MGHRA and CDR2 YSYEKL. Losses at the gene ends were 3 bases for V and 4 bases for J; bases not matched to a gene: 4. The CDR3 extends over 15 amino acids. The DNA for the CDR3 is TGCGCCAGCAGCCAGGGGACAGGGTGGAATCAGCCCCAGCATTTT. This sequence encodes CASSQGTGWNQPQHF.

The chain employs TRBV5-4 and TRBJ2-1; D possibly uses TRBD1 or TRBD2 (5 bases each). Germline CDR1 reads SGHNT; CDR2 reads YYREEE (reference sequence). V lost 2 bases, J lost 7 bases, and 22 bases lay in between. The CDR3 sequence is 17 residues long. CDR3 in amino acids: CASSLSSGPPSGNEQFF. The DNA of the CDR3 is TGTGCCAGCAGCTTATCATCGGGGCCCCCCTCTGGTAATGAGCAGTTCTTC.

The chain joins TRBV18 to TRBJ2-3; 9 positions match TRBD2. This CDR3 has 15 amino acids. V was clipped by 0 bases and J by 6 bases; unmatched bases: 4. CDR1 KGHSH and CDR2 LQKENI come from the germline V gene. CDR3 amino acids: CASSPPSGGSDTQYF. The CDR3 DNA follows: TGTGCCAGCTCACCACCCAGCGGGGGGTCGGATACGCAGTATTTT.

This clone was counted a single time. The chain joins TRBV23-1 to TRBJ2-5; D not certain. TRBV23-1 carries the ORF label, with uncertain function. CDR3 length equals 12 residues. Trimming stripped 9 bases from V and 5 bases from J, with 13 bases between. The CDR3 here is CARSTLVETQYF. The CDR3 DNA reads as TGCGCCAGGTCTACTTTGGTGGAGACCCAGTACTTC.

The J gene is TRBJ1-2, the V gene TRBV28, with TRBD1 as a possible D gene (6 bases). V shed 3 bases and J shed 4 bases, with 15 bases lying between them. Germline loops: CDR1 MDHEN, CDR2 SYDVKM. This CDR3 comprises 15 residues. The CDR3 DNA is TGTGCCAGCAGTTTGATGGTATCGGACAGCTATGGCTACACCTTC. Protein: CASSLMVSDSYGYTF.

The rearrangement joins TRBV30 to TRBJ2-7, with D uncertain. Germline V gene sequence: CDR1 GTSNPN, CDR2 SVGIG (reference sequence). The V end lost 0 bases, the J end lost 4 bases, and 10 bases lay between the germline ends. This CDR3 comprises 13 residues. The CDR3 region is CAWSVHNFYEQYF. The CDR3 nucleotides are TGTGCCTGGAGTGTACATAATTTTTACGAGCAGTACTTC.

This sequence joins TRBV11-3 and TRBJ2-1; TRBD2 matches 8 bases. CDR3 size: 17 residues. The germline gives CDR1 SGHNT, CDR2 YENEEA. With 1 base clipped from V and 3 bases from J, the junction kept 8 bases outside the gene matches. The CDR3 DNA sequence: TGTGCCAGCAGCTTAGGGGGAGCGGGGGAGTACTACAATGAGCAGTTCTTC. Its protein is CASSLGGAGEYYNEQFF.

The chain joins TRBV7-9 to TRBJ1-5, with a possible D match to TRBD1 (5 bases). The CDR3 is 15 residues long. The V gene's germline CDR1 is SEHNR and CDR2 FQNEAQ (reference sequence). Trimming left V 3 bases short and J 3 bases short, with 12 bases between. Written as DNA, the CDR3 is TGTGCCAGCAGCTTGAGAGGGGACGTCAATCAGCCCCAGCATTTT. As protein: CASSLRGDVNQPQHF.

The CDR3 sequence: CATSRPERVGSGGYTF. The CDR3 coding sequence is TGTGCCACCAGCAGACCCGAGCGGGTTGGGTCCGGGGGCTACACCTTC. V gene TRBV15 combines with J gene TRBJ1-2, with D hard to call. Between the trimmed V and J ends, which lost 2 bases and 8 bases, there was a span of 21 bases. The CDR3 is made up of 16 amino acids. Per germline, CDR1 LNHNV and CDR2 YYDKDF (reference sequence).